This TCR beta chain stems from a study of chemoradiotherapy in HPV16-positive cancers. At the level of the study: Candidate HPV-specific clones and shared TCR motifs came from a couple of HPV16-positive patients.

Study-wide results and caveats: For HPV16-positive patients, expanding HPV-responsive T cells associated with longer recurrence-free survival. Only a couple of HPV16-positive patients supplied the functional HPV-specificity definition.

Concerning this clone itself: As yet, its antigen is unknown.

V lost 5 bases to trimming and J lost 4 bases; unmatched junction nucleotides: 4. Germline V gives CDR1 LNHDA, CDR2 SQIVND (reference sequence). This CDR3 is 13 amino acids long. Generated by immunoSEQ multiplex PCR, the TCRdb table keeps only in-frame clones and is missing some. The table shows roughly 40,000 clones, with under 80% occurring only once. The clonotype was recovered from a human donor with HPV-associated anogenital cancer. Material: blood, obtained from a patient who underwent chemoradiotherapy. The V call is TRBV19, the J call TRBJ1-2; 7 bases are shared with TRBD1. The CDR3 DNA reads as TGTGCCAGTAGTGACAGGGTTGGCTATGGCTACACCTTC. It yields the protein CASSDRVGYGYTF.